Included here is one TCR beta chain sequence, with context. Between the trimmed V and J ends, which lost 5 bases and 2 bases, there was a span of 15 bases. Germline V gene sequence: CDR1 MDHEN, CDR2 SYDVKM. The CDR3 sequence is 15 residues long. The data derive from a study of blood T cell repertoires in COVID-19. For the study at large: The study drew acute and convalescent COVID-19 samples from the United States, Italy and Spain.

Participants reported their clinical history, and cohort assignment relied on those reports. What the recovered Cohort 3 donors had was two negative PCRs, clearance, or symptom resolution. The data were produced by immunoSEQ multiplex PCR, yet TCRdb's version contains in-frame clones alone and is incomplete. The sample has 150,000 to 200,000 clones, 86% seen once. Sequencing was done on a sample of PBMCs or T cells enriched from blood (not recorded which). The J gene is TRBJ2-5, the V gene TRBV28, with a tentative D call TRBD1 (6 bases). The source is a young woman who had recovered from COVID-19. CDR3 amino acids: CASSPPGHSQETQYF. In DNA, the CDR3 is TGTGCCAGCAGTCCCCCGGGACACTCACAAGAGACCCAGTACTTC.